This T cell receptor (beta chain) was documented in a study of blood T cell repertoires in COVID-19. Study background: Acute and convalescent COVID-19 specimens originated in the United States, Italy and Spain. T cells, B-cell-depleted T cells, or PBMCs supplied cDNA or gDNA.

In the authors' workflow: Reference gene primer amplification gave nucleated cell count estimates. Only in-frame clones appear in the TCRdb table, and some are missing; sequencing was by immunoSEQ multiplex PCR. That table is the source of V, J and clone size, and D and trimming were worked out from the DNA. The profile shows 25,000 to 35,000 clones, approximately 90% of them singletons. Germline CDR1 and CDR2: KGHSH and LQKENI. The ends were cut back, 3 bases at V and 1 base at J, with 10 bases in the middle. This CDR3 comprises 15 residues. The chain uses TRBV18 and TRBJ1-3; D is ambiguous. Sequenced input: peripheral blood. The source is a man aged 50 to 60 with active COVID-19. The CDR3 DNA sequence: TGTGCCAGCTCACCCGGAGGGTTATCTGGAAACACCATATATTTT. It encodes CASSPGGLSGNTIYF.